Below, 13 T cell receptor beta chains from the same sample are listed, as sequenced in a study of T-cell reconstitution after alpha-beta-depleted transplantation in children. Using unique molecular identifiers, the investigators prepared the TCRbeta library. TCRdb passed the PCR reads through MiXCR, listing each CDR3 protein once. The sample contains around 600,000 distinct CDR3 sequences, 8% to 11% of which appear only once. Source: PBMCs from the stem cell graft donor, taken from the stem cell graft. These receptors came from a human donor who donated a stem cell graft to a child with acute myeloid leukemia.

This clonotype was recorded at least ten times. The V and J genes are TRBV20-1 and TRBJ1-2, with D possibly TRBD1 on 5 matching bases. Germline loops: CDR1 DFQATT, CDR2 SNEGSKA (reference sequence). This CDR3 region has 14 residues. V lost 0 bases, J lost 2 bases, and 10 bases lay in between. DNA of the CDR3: TGCAGTGCTAGAGATCGGCGGGGGAACTATGGCTACACCTTC. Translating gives CSARDRRGNYGYTF.

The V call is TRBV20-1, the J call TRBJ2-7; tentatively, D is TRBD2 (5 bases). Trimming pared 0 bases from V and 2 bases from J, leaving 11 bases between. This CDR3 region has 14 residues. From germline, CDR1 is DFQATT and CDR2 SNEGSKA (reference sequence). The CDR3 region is CSARDRLAPYEQYF. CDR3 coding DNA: TGCAGTGCTAGAGATCGTCTAGCTCCCTACGAGCAGTACTTC.

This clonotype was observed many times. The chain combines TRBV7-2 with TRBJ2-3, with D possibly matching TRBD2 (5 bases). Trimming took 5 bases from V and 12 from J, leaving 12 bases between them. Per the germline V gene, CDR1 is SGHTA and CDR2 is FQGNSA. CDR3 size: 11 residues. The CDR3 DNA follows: TGTGCCAGCAGCCCAGGACTCACACAGTATTTT. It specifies CASSPGLTQYF.

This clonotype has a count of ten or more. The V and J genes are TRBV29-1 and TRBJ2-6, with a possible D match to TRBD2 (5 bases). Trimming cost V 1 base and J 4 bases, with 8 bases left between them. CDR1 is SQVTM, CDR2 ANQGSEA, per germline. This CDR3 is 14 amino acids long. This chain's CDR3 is CSVEGGHGANVLTF. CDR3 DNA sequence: TGCAGCGTTGAAGGAGGGCACGGGGCCAACGTCCTGACTTTC.

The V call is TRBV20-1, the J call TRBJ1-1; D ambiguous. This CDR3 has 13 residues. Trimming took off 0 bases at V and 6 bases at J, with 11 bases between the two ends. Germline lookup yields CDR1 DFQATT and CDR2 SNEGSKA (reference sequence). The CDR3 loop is CSARDPGWPEAFF. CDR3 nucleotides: TGCAGTGCTAGAGATCCGGGATGGCCTGAAGCTTTCTTT.

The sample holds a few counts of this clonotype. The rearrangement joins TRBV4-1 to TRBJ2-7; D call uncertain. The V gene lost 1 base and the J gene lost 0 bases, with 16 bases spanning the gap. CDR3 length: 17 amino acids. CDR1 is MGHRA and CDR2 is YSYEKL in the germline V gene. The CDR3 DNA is TGCGCCAGCAGCCAAGGGCACTTTCAGAGTCGCTCCTACGAGCAGTACTTC. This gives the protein CASSQGHFQSRSYEQYF.

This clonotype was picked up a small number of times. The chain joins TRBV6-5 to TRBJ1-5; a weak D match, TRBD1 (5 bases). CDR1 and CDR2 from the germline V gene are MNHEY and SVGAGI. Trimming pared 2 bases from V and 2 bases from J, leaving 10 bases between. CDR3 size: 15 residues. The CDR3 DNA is TGTGCCAGCAGTTACAACGGGGCAGGCAATCAGCCCCAGCATTTT. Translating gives CASSYNGAGNQPQHF.

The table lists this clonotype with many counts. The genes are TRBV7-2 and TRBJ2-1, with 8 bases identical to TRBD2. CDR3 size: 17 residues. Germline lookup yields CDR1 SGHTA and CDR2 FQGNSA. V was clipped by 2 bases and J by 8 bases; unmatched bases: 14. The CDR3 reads CASSLNRDRAGGDEQFF. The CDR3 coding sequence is TGTGCCAGCAGCTTAAACAGGGATCGGGCGGGAGGTGATGAGCAGTTCTTC.

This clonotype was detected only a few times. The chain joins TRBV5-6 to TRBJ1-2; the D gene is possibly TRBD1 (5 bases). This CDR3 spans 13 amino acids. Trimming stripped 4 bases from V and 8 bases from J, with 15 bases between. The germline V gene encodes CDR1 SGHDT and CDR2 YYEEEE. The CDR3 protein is CASSLSRDWGYTF. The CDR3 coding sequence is TGTGCCAGCAGCCTGTCCCGGGACTGGGGCTACACCTTC. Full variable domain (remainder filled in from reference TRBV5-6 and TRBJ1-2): DAGVTQSPTHLIKTRGQQVTLRCSPKSGHDTVSWYQQALGQGPQFIFQYYEEEERQRGNFPDRFSGHQFPNYSSELNVNALLLGDSALYLCASSLSRDWGYTFGSGTRLTVV.

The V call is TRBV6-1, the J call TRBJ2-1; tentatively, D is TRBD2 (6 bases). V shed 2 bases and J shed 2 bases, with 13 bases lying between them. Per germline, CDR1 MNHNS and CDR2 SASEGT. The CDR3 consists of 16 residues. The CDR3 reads CASSESGRITYNEQFF. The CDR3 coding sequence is TGTGCCAGCAGTGAAAGTGGGAGGATTACCTACAATGAGCAGTTCTTC.

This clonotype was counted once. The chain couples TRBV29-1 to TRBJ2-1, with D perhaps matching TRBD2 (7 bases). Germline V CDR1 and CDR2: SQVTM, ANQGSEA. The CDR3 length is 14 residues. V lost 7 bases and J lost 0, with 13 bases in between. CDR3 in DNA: TGCAGCGGGAGGGGGGGTAGCTCCTACAATGAGCAGTTCTTC. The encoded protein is CSGRGGSSYNEQFF.

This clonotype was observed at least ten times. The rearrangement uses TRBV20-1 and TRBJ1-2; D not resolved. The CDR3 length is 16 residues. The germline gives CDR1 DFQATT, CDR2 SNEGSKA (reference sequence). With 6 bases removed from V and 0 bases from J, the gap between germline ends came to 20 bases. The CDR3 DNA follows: TGCAGTGCGCTTCGCAGCCCGTTCTCAGCTAACTATGGCTACACCTTC. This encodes CSALRSPFSANYGYTF.

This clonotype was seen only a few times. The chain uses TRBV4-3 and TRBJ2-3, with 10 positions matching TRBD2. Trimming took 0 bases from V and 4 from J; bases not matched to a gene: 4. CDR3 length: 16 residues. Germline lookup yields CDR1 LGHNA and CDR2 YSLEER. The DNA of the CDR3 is TGCGCCAGCAGCCAAGATGGGAGCGGGAGGGCAGATACGCAGTATTTT. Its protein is CASSQDGSGRADTQYF.